Each of the 25 T cell receptor beta chains below was sequenced from the same sample in a study of siplizumab effects on memory and regulatory T cells. The assay was immunoSEQ multiplex PCR, and TCRdb's table has in-frame clones only and misses some. Altogether tens of thousands of clones are present, just over 90% being singletons, with the ten largest covering about 5%. Sequencing used CD8+ T cells sorted from blood. Receptor source: a human donor in good health.

The chain uses TRBV27 and TRBJ1-5, with D possibly TRBD1 on 6 matching bases. CDR3 length: 13 residues. The ends were cut back, 6 bases at V and 7 bases at J, with 13 bases in the middle. Germline CDR1 reads MNHEY; CDR2 reads SMNVEV (reference sequence). CDR3 residues: CASRPAGTQPQHF. The CDR3 DNA sequence: TGTGCCAGCAGGCCAGCAGGGACACAGCCCCAGCATTTT.

The chain joins TRBV13 to TRBJ2-1; maybe TRBD1 (6 bases). Trimming took off 3 bases at V and 6 bases at J, with 9 bases between the two ends. Germline CDR1 and CDR2: PRHDT and FYEKMQ (reference sequence). CDR3 length: 13 amino acids. CDR3 nucleotide sequence: TGTGCCAGCAGCTTTAGGGGGAGCAATGAGCAGTTCTTC. Translated, it gives CASSFRGSNEQFF.

CDR3: CASRWTQNTGELFF. CDR3 DNA: TGTGCCAGCCGGTGGACACAGAACACCGGGGAGCTGTTTTTT. The chain carries TRBV2 and TRBJ2-2; the D gene is possibly TRBD1 (5 bases). V was pared by 8 bases and J by 1 base, with 11 bases between. In germline, CDR1 is SNHLY, CDR2 FYNNEI. The CDR3 is 14 residues long.

The rearrangement uses TRBV7-9 and TRBJ2-7, with D hard to call. V was pared by 7 bases and J by 0 bases, with 10 bases between. The CDR3 runs 13 residues. Per germline, CDR1 SEHNR and CDR2 FQNEAQ (reference sequence). The CDR3 protein is CASTDPSSYEQYF. The CDR3, as DNA: TGTGCCAGCACCGACCCTAGCTCCTACGAGCAGTACTTC.

V is TRBV6-5 and J is TRBJ1-5; TRBD1 is a possible D gene (5 bases). The CDR3 length is 16 residues. V was trimmed by 4 bases and J by 2 bases, leaving 15 bases between them. Germline lookup yields CDR1 MNHEY and CDR2 SVGAGI. The CDR3 loop is CASSSAGGNGNQPQHF. As DNA, the CDR3 is TGTGCCAGCAGTTCGGCGGGGGGGAATGGCAATCAGCCCCAGCATTTT.

The J gene is TRBJ2-1, the V gene TRBV19; D gene uncertain. The germline CDR1 and CDR2 sequences are LNHDA and SQIVND (reference sequence). The CDR3 sequence is 14 residues long. Trimming cost V 3 bases and J 3 bases, with 9 bases left between them. CDR3 sequence reads: CASSISPDYNEQFF. CDR3 DNA sequence: TGTGCCAGTAGTATCTCTCCAGACTACAATGAGCAGTTCTTC.

This sequence joins TRBV7-2 and TRBJ1-6; tentatively, D is TRBD1 (6 bases). Deletions cut 2 bases from V and 7 bases from J, with 6 bases between. From germline, CDR1 is SGHTA and CDR2 FQGNSA. This CDR3 has 13 residues. The CDR3 protein is CASSLTGNSPLHF. CDR3 nucleotides: TGTGCCAGCAGCTTAACAGGGAATTCACCCCTCCACTTT. Using reference TRBV7-2 and TRBJ1-6 for the parts outside the CDR3, the full variable domain is GAGVSQSPSNKVTEKGKDVELRCDPISGHTALYWYRQSLGQGLEFLIYFQGNSAPDKSGLPSDRFSAERTGGSVSTLTIQRTQQEDSAVYLCASSLTGNSPLHFGNGTRLTVT.

The J gene is TRBJ2-7, the V gene TRBV9; TRBD2 aligns across 13 bases. The V segment lost 3 bases and the J segment 3 bases; nucleotides outside the gene matches: 3. Germline-derived CDR1 and CDR2 are SGDLS and YYNGEE. This CDR3 spans 15 amino acids. The CDR3 region is CASSGGLAGIYEQYF. The CDR3 bases are TGTGCCAGCAGCGGGGGACTAGCGGGGATCTACGAGCAGTACTTC.

The chain recombines TRBV25-1 with TRBJ2-1; either TRBD1 or TRBD2 may fit D (5 bases each). Germline V gene lookup returns CDR1 MGHDK and CDR2 SYGVNS. V was cut by 6 bases and J by 3 bases, with 18 bases left in between. This CDR3 contains 16 residues. The CDR3 DNA reads TGTGCCAGCAGCCTAGCTGGTGCAGGGCGCTACAATGAGCAGTTCTTC. Translated: CASSLAGAGRYNEQFF.

This chain uses TRBV7-8 with TRBJ2-3; D perhaps matches TRBD2 (6 bases). Germline assignment: CDR1 SGHVS and CDR2 FQNEAQ. The CDR3 extends over 16 amino acids. V was pared by 4 bases and J by 2 bases, with 16 bases between. CDR3 residues: CASSWRGRPDTDTQYF. The DNA of the CDR3 is TGTGCCAGCAGCTGGAGGGGACGGCCAGACACAGATACGCAGTATTTT. Full variable domain (missing parts from reference TRBV7-8 and TRBJ2-3): GAGVSQSPRYKVAKRGQDVALRCDPISGHVSLFWYQQALGQGPEFLTYFQNEAQLDKSGLPSDRFFAERPEGSVSTLKIQRTQQEDSAVYLCASSWRGRPDTDTQYFGPGTRLTVL.

In nucleotides, the CDR3 is TGTGCCAGCAGCACTGACAGGGGAAGTGAAAAACTGTTTTTT. Protein sequence: CASSTDRGSEKLFF. The V gene is TRBV13, the J gene TRBJ1-4; TRBD1 matches 8 bases. The V and J ends lost 5 bases and 7 bases, in that order; junction bases with no gene match: 6. The CDR3 extends over 14 amino acids. The germline V gene has CDR1 PRHDT and CDR2 FYEKMQ (reference sequence).

The chain has TRBV6-4 and TRBJ2-3; TRBD2 matches 12 bases. Germline lookup yields CDR1 MRHNA and CDR2 SNTAGT. The CDR3 contains 16 residues. The V gene end was trimmed by 2 bases and the J gene end by 3 bases; junction bases not matched to a gene: 3. CDR3 DNA sequence: TGTGCCAGCAGTGACGCTAGCGGGGGGGGGACAGATACGCAGTATTTT. Translating it yields CASSDASGGGTDTQYF.

The CDR3: CSVAGPNTDTQYF. In DNA, the CDR3 is TGCAGCGTTGCCGGGCCGAATACAGATACGCAGTATTTT. V usage is TRBV29-1 and J usage is TRBJ2-3; D call uncertain. Trimming took off 4 bases at V and 3 bases at J, with 11 bases between the two ends. This CDR3 contains 13 residues. Germline assignment: CDR1 SQVTM and CDR2 ANQGSEA.

Only a few counts were recorded for this clone. V is TRBV30 and J is TRBJ2-2; D is possibly TRBD2 (5 bases). The ends were cut back, 0 bases at V and 3 bases at J, with 11 bases in the middle. The CDR3 has 15 residues. Germline V gene lookup returns CDR1 GTSNPN and CDR2 SVGIG (reference sequence). CDR3 DNA sequence: TGTGCCTGGAGTGTACGAGCGAGGGACACCGGGGAGCTGTTTTTT. It codes for CAWSVRARDTGELFF.

The rearrangement links TRBV7-9 to TRBJ1-1, with unresolved D. CDR3 length equals 12 residues. Germline assignment: CDR1 SEHNR and CDR2 FQNEAQ (reference sequence). The V end lost 0 bases, the J end lost 7 bases, and 6 bases lay between the germline ends. The CDR3 spells CASSLATLEAFF. The CDR3 DNA is TGTGCCAGCAGCTTAGCGACACTTGAAGCTTTCTTT.

Judged by abundance, this clone is medium-sized. The CDR3 nucleotides read TGTGCCAGCAGTGGAGCGGAGGGAACAGATACGCAGTATTTT. As protein: CASSGAEGTDTQYF. The chain uses TRBV6-4 and TRBJ2-3; possible D gene TRBD2, 6 bases. The CDR3 is made up of 14 amino acids. Per germline, CDR1 MRHNA and CDR2 SNTAGT. Trimming left V 4 bases short and J 3 bases short, with 11 bases between.

This sequence joins TRBV19 and TRBJ1-1, with D tentatively TRBD1 (5 bases). Germline V CDR1 and CDR2: LNHDA, SQIVND (reference sequence). V was pared by 2 bases and J by 5 bases, with 12 bases between. This CDR3 has 14 residues. Here the CDR3 DNA reads TGTGCCAGTAGTATATCCGGGGGGGAGACTGAAGCTTTCTTT. Translated, it gives CASSISGGETEAFF.

V gene TRBV19 combines with J gene TRBJ1-6, with D possibly TRBD1 on 6 matching bases. This CDR3 comprises 15 residues. Germline assignment: CDR1 LNHDA and CDR2 SQIVND (reference sequence). Trimming took off 2 bases at V and 8 bases at J, with 13 bases between the two ends. In DNA form, the CDR3 reads TGTGCCAGTAGTATATGGGGGGCCAAGGATTCACCCCTCCACTTT. Its protein product is CASSIWGAKDSPLHF.

This clone appeared a few times. This chain joins TRBV5-1 and TRBJ2-2; D not certain. CDR1 SGHRS and CDR2 YFSETQ come from the germline V gene. V lost 2 bases and J lost 4, with 0 bases in between. The CDR3 sequence is 11 residues long. Written as DNA, the CDR3 is TGCGCCAGCAGCTTCACCGGGGAGCTGTTTTTT. This codes for CASSFTGELFF.

The chain combines TRBV6-6 with TRBJ2-7; 7 bases are a match to TRBD1. Per the germline V gene, CDR1 is MNHNY and CDR2 is SVGAGI (reference sequence). The CDR3 spans 13 residues. Trimming at V came to 4 bases and at J to 0 bases, leaving 0 bases not matched to a gene. The CDR3: CASSWDSSYEQYF. In DNA, the CDR3 is TGTGCCAGCAGTTGGGACAGCTCCTACGAGCAGTACTTC.

The rearrangement links TRBV9 to TRBJ2-1; 8 positions match TRBD2. Germline V CDR1 and CDR2: SGDLS, YYNGEE. The CDR3 extends over 13 amino acids. V lost 2 bases and J lost 9; bases outside the gene matches: 4. CDR3 sequence: CASSVTSDAEQFF. The CDR3 DNA sequence: TGTGCCAGCAGCGTGACTAGCGATGCTGAGCAGTTCTTC.

This clone was seen a single time. The rearrangement uses TRBV4-3 and TRBJ1-2; D is unclear. Trimming removed 0 bases at V and 4 bases at J, with 6 bases between. CDR1 is LGHNA, CDR2 YSLEER, per germline. This CDR3 spans 13 amino acids. The CDR3 loop is CASSQEFGYGYTF. CDR3 coding DNA: TGCGCCAGCAGCCAAGAATTTGGCTATGGCTACACCTTC.

There are a few counts of this clone. The chain is built from TRBV7-6 and TRBJ1-1, with unresolved D. The V gene's germline CDR1 is SGHVS and CDR2 FNYEAQ. The CDR3 runs 12 residues. V lost 7 bases to trimming and J lost 2 bases, with 8 bases between them. This CDR3 is CASTEVNTEAFF. The CDR3 coding sequence is TGTGCCAGCACGGAGGTTAACACTGAAGCTTTCTTT.

The chain joins TRBV11-1 to TRBJ1-2; 7 bases are a match to TRBD1. The germline CDR1 and CDR2 sequences are SGHAT and FQDESV (reference sequence). The V and J ends lost 1 base and 8 bases, in that order; junction bases with no gene match: 10. This CDR3 has 15 amino acids. In DNA, the CDR3 is TGTGCCAGCAGCTTAGGTGGGACAGCCTTTAGGGGCTACACCTTC. Amino acids: CASSLGGTAFRGYTF.

This clone was seen only once. The chain joins TRBV27 to TRBJ1-4; possible D gene TRBD1, 5 bases. The CDR3 has 14 residues. V was clipped by 6 bases and J by 0 bases, with 8 bases between them. Germline V CDR1 and CDR2: MNHEY, SMNVEV (reference sequence). The CDR3: CASRGGATNEKLFF. The CDR3 bases are TGTGCCAGCAGGGGGGGGGCAACTAATGAAAAACTGTTTTTT. The full variable domain, completed using reference TRBV27 and TRBJ1-4, is EAQVTQNPRYLITVTGKKLTVTCSQNMNHEYMSWYRQDPGLGLRQIYYSMNVEVTDKGDVPEGYKVSRKEKRNFPLILESPSPNQTSLYFCASRGGATNEKLFFGSGTQLSVL.